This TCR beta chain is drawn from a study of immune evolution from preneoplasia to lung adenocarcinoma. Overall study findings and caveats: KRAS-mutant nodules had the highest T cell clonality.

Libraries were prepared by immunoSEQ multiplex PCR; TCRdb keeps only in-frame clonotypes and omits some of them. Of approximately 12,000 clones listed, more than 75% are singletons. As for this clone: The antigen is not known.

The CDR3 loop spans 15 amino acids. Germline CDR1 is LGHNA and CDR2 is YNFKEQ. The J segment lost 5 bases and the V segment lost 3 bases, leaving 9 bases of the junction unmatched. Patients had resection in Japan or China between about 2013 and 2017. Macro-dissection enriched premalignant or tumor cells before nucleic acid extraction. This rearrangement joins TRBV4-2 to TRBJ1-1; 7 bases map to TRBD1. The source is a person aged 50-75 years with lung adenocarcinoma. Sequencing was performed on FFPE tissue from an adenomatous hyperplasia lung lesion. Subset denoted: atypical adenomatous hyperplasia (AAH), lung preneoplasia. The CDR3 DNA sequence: TGTGCCAGCAGCCATAACAGGGGATCGGGGACTGAAGCTTTCTTT. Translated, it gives CASSHNRGSGTEAFF.